The 22 T cell receptor beta chains given below trace back to one sample, sequenced in a study of blood T cell repertoires in COVID-19. Profiling relied on immunoSEQ multiplex PCR, and the TCRdb table lists in-frame clones only, not all of them. Of about 280,000 clones listed, 85% are singletons. The sample taken for sequencing was peripheral blood. The source of these receptors is a human donor in a cohort sampled during active COVID-19.

The V gene is TRBV27, the J gene TRBJ2-7; TRBD2 aligns across 8 bases. CDR3 size: 14 residues. The germline gives CDR1 MNHEY, CDR2 SMNVEV (reference sequence). J gave up 6 bases and V 3 bases, and 7 bases lay outside the gene matches. CDR3: CASSFYGRALEQYF. Written as DNA, the CDR3 is TGTGCCAGCAGTTTTTACGGGAGGGCGCTCGAGCAGTACTTC.

This chain uses TRBV6-6 with TRBJ2-7; TRBD1 aligns across 7 bases. Germline V gene sequence: CDR1 MNHNY, CDR2 SVGAGI (reference sequence). J lost 1 base, V lost 3 bases, and 3 bases had no gene match. The CDR3 has 14 amino acids. The CDR3 region is CASSYPGQSYEQYF. The CDR3 DNA is TGTGCCAGCAGTTATCCGGGACAGTCCTACGAGCAGTACTTC.

This CDR3 reads CASSPTGGIYNEQFF. The DNA of the CDR3 is TGTGCCAGCAGCCCTACGGGGGGCATATACAATGAGCAGTTCTTC. V gene TRBV14 combines with J gene TRBJ2-1; possibly TRBD2 for D (7 bases). The V end lost 4 bases, the J end lost 4 bases, and 14 bases lay between the germline ends. The germline V gene encodes CDR1 SGHDN and CDR2 FVKESK. The CDR3 has 15 amino acids.

This sequence joins TRBV6-2 or TRBV6-3 and TRBJ1-5; TRBD1 is a possible D gene (5 bases). Germline CDR1 MNHEY, CDR2 SVGEGT. The germline V and J ends were trimmed by 5 bases and 2 bases, with 16 bases remaining between them. The CDR3 covers 16 residues. CDR3 residues: CASSRMARGGNQPQHF. In nucleotides, the CDR3 is TGTGCCAGCAGTCGCATGGCTCGGGGGGGCAATCAGCCCCAGCATTTT.

This clone was recorded a few times. J is TRBJ2-2 and V is TRBV7-2, with D unresolved. The CDR3 consists of 12 residues. Germline CDR1 and CDR2: SGHTA and FQGNSA. Trimming pared 5 bases from V and 4 bases from J, leaving 5 bases between. CDR3: CASSPSTGELFF. CDR3 bases: TGTGCCAGCAGCCCTAGCACCGGGGAGCTGTTTTTT.

In its sample, this clone was seen once. The chain has TRBV28 and TRBJ1-2, with D hard to call. With 8 bases removed from V and 1 base from J, the gap between germline ends came to 5 bases. The CDR3 consists of 11 residues. Germline lookup yields CDR1 MDHEN and CDR2 SYDVKM. The CDR3 DNA reads as TGTGCCAGCCAGGTTAACTATGGCTACACCTTC. Protein sequence: CASQVNYGYTF.

This clone was counted once. CDR3 amino acids: CASSRGSSVGHTDTQYF. The CDR3 region has the DNA TGTGCCAGCAGCCGCGGGAGTAGTGTGGGGCACACAGATACGCAGTATTTT. The chain employs TRBV7-6 and TRBJ2-3, with 7 bases that match TRBD2. The junction had 13 bases not matched to a gene; V was cut back by 5 bases and J by 2 bases. Germline lookup yields CDR1 SGHVS and CDR2 FNYEAQ. This CDR3 is 17 amino acids long.

The rearrangement joins TRBV9 to TRBJ2-3; 7 bases align to TRBD2. J gave up 9 bases and V 3 bases, and 10 bases lay outside the gene matches. This CDR3 is built from 14 residues. The V gene's germline CDR1 is SGDLS and CDR2 YYNGEE. The DNA for the CDR3 is TGTGCCAGCAGCGAGGCGGGAGAATCGGGCACGCAGTATTTT. Translating gives CASSEAGESGTQYF.

In nucleotides, the CDR3 is TGCGCCAGCAGCCAAGATCACGCAGGGTATGGCTACACCTTC. Residues: CASSQDHAGYGYTF. The chain couples TRBV4-1 to TRBJ1-2; a possible D gene is TRBD1 (5 bases). Germline CDR1 and CDR2: MGHRA and YSYEKL. V lost 0 bases and J 5 bases, leaving 10 bases between the germline ends. CDR3 length equals 14 residues.

The chain joins TRBV18 to TRBJ1-3, with 7 bases that match TRBD1. The CDR3 spans 14 residues. The germline gives CDR1 KGHSH, CDR2 LQKENI. Trimming took 3 bases from V and 7 from J; bases not matched to a gene: 6. The CDR3 DNA sequence: TGTGCCAGCTCACCTAATGACAGGGCTAACACCATATATTTT. Translated: CASSPNDRANTIYF.

The CDR3 DNA reads as TGCGCCAGCAGCTTGGTTGGGACTAGCGGGATGATAACAGATACGCAGTATTTT. It codes for CASSLVGTSGMITDTQYF. The chain has TRBV5-1 and TRBJ2-3; 13 nucleotides agree with TRBD2. The CDR3 covers 18 residues. The V and J ends lost 0 bases and 3 bases, in that order; junction bases with no gene match: 7. Per the germline V gene, CDR1 is SGHRS and CDR2 is YFSETQ.

The rearrangement links TRBV5-6 to TRBJ2-5; 14 nucleotides match TRBD2. The CDR3 is 16 amino acids. V shed 3 bases and J 7 bases; nucleotides not matched to a gene: 8. From germline, CDR1 is SGHDT and CDR2 YYEEEE. The chain's CDR3 is CASSYGTSGSWGTQYF. The CDR3 DNA is TGTGCCAGCAGCTATGGGACTAGCGGGAGTTGGGGGACCCAGTACTTC.

This chain links TRBV19 with TRBJ2-2, with 12 bases that match TRBD2. The CDR3 extends over 16 amino acids. Looked up from germline, CDR1 is LNHDA and CDR2 is SQIVND (reference sequence). With V trimmed by 6 bases and J by 7 bases, 9 bases remained unmatched. The CDR3, as DNA: TGTGCCAGTAGACTCGGACTAGCGGGAACCGGCGGGGAGCTGTTTTTT. This encodes CASRLGLAGTGGELFF.

The rearrangement uses TRBV7-8 and TRBJ2-3; TRBD2 matches 7 bases. The CDR3 length is 16 residues. Looked up from germline, CDR1 is SGHVS and CDR2 is FQNEAQ. Unmatched junction bases numbered 8, after V lost 4 bases and J lost 1 base. The DNA of the CDR3 is TGTGCCAGCAGCTCCGGCGGGGGACTTGGCACAGATACGCAGTATTTT. Protein product: CASSSGGGLGTDTQYF. Variable domain in full (rest from reference TRBV7-8 and TRBJ2-3): GAGVSQSPRYKVAKRGQDVALRCDPISGHVSLFWYQQALGQGPEFLTYFQNEAQLDKSGLPSDRFFAERPEGSVSTLKIQRTQQEDSAVYLCASSSGGGLGTDTQYFGPGTRLTVL.

The count of this clone is one. The genes are TRBV4-1 and TRBJ2-2, with D maybe TRBD2 (5 bases). The germline V gene encodes CDR1 MGHRA and CDR2 YSYEKL. There are 19 residues in the CDR3. The V end lost 0 bases, the J end lost 8 bases, and 25 bases lay between the germline ends. The CDR3 protein is CASSQDLASLATGSGELFF. The CDR3 DNA follows: TGCGCCAGCAGCCAAGATCTTGCTAGTCTAGCAACGGGGTCAGGGGAGCTGTTTTTT.

This clone appeared once. The V and J genes are TRBV9 and TRBJ1-1; TRBD1 might be the D (5 bases). This CDR3 has 16 residues. Germline CDR1 is SGDLS and CDR2 is YYNGEE. Deletions cut 3 bases from V and 1 base from J, with 16 bases between. CDR3 loop: CASSALGPGKNTEAFF. CDR3 in DNA: TGTGCCAGCAGCGCTCTAGGGCCAGGGAAGAACACTGAAGCTTTCTTT. The full variable domain, its missing parts supplied by reference TRBV9 and TRBJ1-1, is DSGVTQTPKHLITATGQRVTLRCSPRSGDLSVYWYQQSLDQGLQFLIQYYNGEERAKGNILERFSAQQFPDLHSELNLSSLELGDSALYFCASSALGPGKNTEAFFGQGTRLTVV.

This chain connects TRBV11-2 to TRBJ2-7, with a possible D match to TRBD2 (6 bases). Germline V gene sequence: CDR1 SGHAT, CDR2 FQNNGV. The CDR3 runs to 16 residues. The ends were cut back, 1 base at V and 1 base at J, with 14 bases in the middle. The CDR3 nucleotides read TGTGCCAGCAGCTTAGCCGGCGGGACTCTTTCCTACGAGCAGTACTTC. It codes for CASSLAGGTLSYEQYF.

The gene calls are TRBV25-1 and TRBJ2-1; 10 bases are shared with TRBD2. After removal of 5 bases from V and 7 bases from J, the junction contained 8 bases not matched to a gene. CDR1 is MGHDK and CDR2 is SYGVNS in the germline V gene. This CDR3 is built from 15 residues. The CDR3 DNA reads TGTGCCAGCAGTCTCACTAGCGGGGTGGTAAATGAGCAGTTCTTC. Residues: CASSLTSGVVNEQFF.

The chain uses TRBV28 and TRBJ2-1; 14 bases are a match to TRBD2. The CDR3 runs to 14 residues. Germline V gene lookup returns CDR1 MDHEN and CDR2 SYDVKM. Trimming at V came to 3 bases and at J to 8 bases, leaving 0 bases not matched to a gene. As DNA, the CDR3 is TGTGCCAGCAGTTTGGGACTAGCGGGAGATGAGCAGTTCTTC. Its protein is CASSLGLAGDEQFF.

This chain joins TRBV5-5 and TRBJ2-5, with a weak D call TRBD1 (5 bases). The CDR3 runs to 15 residues. CDR1 is SGHKS, CDR2 YYEKEE, per germline (reference sequence). V lost 4 bases and J lost 1, with 14 bases in between. Written as DNA, the CDR3 is TGTGCCAGCAGCCAGGAACCGACAGCCCAAGAGACCCAGTACTTC. It yields the protein CASSQEPTAQETQYF.

The chain combines TRBV7-9 with TRBJ2-2; possibly TRBD2 for D (6 bases). The V end was cut by 5 bases, the J end by 6 bases, with 10 bases between. The CDR3 has 13 amino acids. Germline CDR1 is SEHNR and CDR2 is FQNEAQ (reference sequence). As DNA, the CDR3 is TGTGCCAGCAGCCCCCCTAGCGCCGGGGAGCTGTTTTTT. As protein: CASSPPSAGELFF. The whole variable domain, remainder taken from reference TRBV7-9 and TRBJ2-2, is DTGVSQNPRHKITKRGQNVTFRCDPISEHNRLYWYRQTLGQGPEFLTYFQNEAQLEKSRLLSDRFSAERPKGSFSTLEIQRTEQGDSAMYLCASSPPSAGELFFGEGSRLTVL.

This clone has ten or more counts. The V and J genes are TRBV19 and TRBJ2-5; D possibly corresponds to TRBD1 (6 bases). Germline CDR1 is LNHDA and CDR2 is SQIVND (reference sequence). Trimming pared 4 bases from V and 5 bases from J, leaving 17 bases between. The CDR3 length is 15 residues. This CDR3 reads CASSNLGQVGETQYF. DNA for the CDR3: TGTGCCAGTAGTAACTTGGGACAAGTAGGGGAGACCCAGTACTTC.